These T cell receptor beta chains were read from a single sample in a study of blood T cell repertoires in COVID-19. Clones were sequenced by immunoSEQ multiplex PCR, and TCRdb holds only the in-frame ones, with some missing. Of 85,000 to 120,000 clones in the sample, about nine tenths were seen once. Material: peripheral blood. The receptors were gathered from a young man with acute or convalescent COVID-19. CDR3s leave out the opening cysteine and the closing phenylalanine or tryptophan.

j_call v_call cdr3_aa
TRBJ2-7 TRBV7-8 ASRDGGSYEQY
TRBJ1-5 TRBV28 ATFERAGKNQPQH
TRBJ2-7 TRBV11-2 ASSSGTGGMSEQY
TRBJ1-1 TRBV3-1/TRBV3-2 ASSQGVDTEAF
TRBJ1-2 TRBV27 ASSLSSGYGYT
TRBJ2-5 TRBV24-1 ATSDTSGGAETQY
TRBJ2-1 TRBV7-2 ASSRTGTLYNEQF
TRBJ2-5 TRBV3-1/TRBV3-2 ASSPGLAGGWLEETQY
TRBJ2-7 TRBV10-3 AISRLLQGAGYEQY
TRBJ1-1 TRBV6-5 ASRGWANTEAF
TRBJ1-4 TRBV18 ASSPPHRIYEKLF
TRBJ1-1 TRBV27 ASSSGGHTEAF
TRBJ2-3 TRBV3-1/TRBV3-2 ASSQGTAGATRTSTDTQY
TRBJ2-5 TRBV2 ATRTGGRETQY
TRBJ1-3 TRBV7-9 ASSLDSISGNTIY
TRBJ2-1 TRBV5-8 ASSLPVDRSSYNEQF
TRBJ1-1 TRBV24-1 ATSVAGPNTEAF
TRBJ1-1 TRBV5-4 ASRLGGRTEAF
TRBJ2-3 TRBV19 ASSPQGSSTDTQY
TRBJ1-2 TRBV2 ASSLQGAEYGYT
TRBJ2-3 TRBV27 ASSFGGAFTDTQY
TRBJ1-1 TRBV3-1/TRBV3-2 ASSQETRADREAF
TRBJ1-3 TRBV7-9 ASSRGGSGNTIY
TRBJ2-7 TRBV6-6 ASRGAGTLYEQY
TRBJ2-7 TRBV7-6 ASSLEAGRDYEQY
TRBJ2-7 TRBV11-2 ASSLVAGYGEQY
TRBJ2-5 TRBV5-4 ASSLRRGLQETQY
TRBJ1-4 TRBV25-1 ASSDPGQGNEKLF
TRBJ1-1 TRBV30 AWSPGTGPEAF
TRBJ2-5 TRBV2 ASSSGEGLAGVETQY
TRBJ1-4 TRBV5-1 ASSPKGERNYEKLF
TRBJ2-5 TRBV19 ASSVGSSGRASETQY
TRBJ2-2 TRBV30 AWSGLAGENTGELF
TRBJ2-3 TRBV2 ASSEGDRTSTDTQY
TRBJ2-1 TRBV10-2 ASRAGLASDNEQF
TRBJ2-7 TRBV30 AWSGSWDTWVGEQY
TRBJ1-2 TRBV9 ASSVSQNNYGYT
TRBJ2-7 TRBV15 ATSREKVGVTSYEQY
TRBJ1-5 TRBV24-1 ATSDVNQPQH
TRBJ2-1 TRBV5-4 ASSQGGTSGINEQF
TRBJ2-7 TRBV3-1/TRBV3-2 ASSQRTALLGSVYEQY
TRBJ1-2 TRBV5-4 ASSPSLSGSDGYT
TRBJ1-2 TRBV6-5 ASRRQPYGYT
TRBJ1-1 TRBV19 ASSIAVVTEAF
TRBJ2-1 TRBV5-1 ASSLVPPGQGGYEQF
TRBJ1-2 TRBV29-1 SDSRQGFVTT
TRBJ1-3 TRBV4-1 ASSPRKGANSGNTIY
TRBJ1-1 TRBV7-9 ASSPGTGGFDTEAF
TRBJ2-3 TRBV12-3/TRBV12-4 ASSLETESTQY
TRBJ2-2 TRBV28 ASSPTGGRTGELF
TRBJ1-5 TRBV27 ASSHSNQPQH
TRBJ2-1 TRBV7-8 ASLGTSVHNEQF
TRBJ2-7 TRBV19 ASTSQVGTPPYEQY